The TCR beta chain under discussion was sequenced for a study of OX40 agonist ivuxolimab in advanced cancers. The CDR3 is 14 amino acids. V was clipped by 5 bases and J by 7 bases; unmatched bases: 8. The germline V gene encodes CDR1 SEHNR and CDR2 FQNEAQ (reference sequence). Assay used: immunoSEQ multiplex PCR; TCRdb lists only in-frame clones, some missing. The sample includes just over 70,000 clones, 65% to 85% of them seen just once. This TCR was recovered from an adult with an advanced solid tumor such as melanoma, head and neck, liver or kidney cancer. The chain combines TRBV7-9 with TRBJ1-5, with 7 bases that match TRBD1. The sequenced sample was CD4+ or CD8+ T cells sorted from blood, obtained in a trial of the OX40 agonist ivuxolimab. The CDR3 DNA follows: TGTGCCAGCAGCCCGGACAGGTTGGAGCAGCCCCAGCATTTT. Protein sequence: CASSPDRLEQPQHF.